This T cell receptor beta chain was sequenced for a study of control samples from healthy donors and cancer patients. CDR1 and CDR2 (germline): MNHNY, SVGAGI (reference sequence). The V gene end was trimmed by 0 bases and the J gene end by 5 bases; junction bases not matched to a gene: 1. This CDR3 spans 15 amino acids. The data were produced by immunoSEQ multiplex PCR, yet TCRdb's version contains in-frame clones alone and is incomplete. The repertoire has about 74,000 clones, 70% to 90% of them found once; the top ten carry approximately 5.1%. Sequencing used blood. The clonotype was recovered from a woman aged 45 to 65 in good health. The chain is built from TRBV6-6 and TRBJ1-6, with 7 positions matching TRBD1. CDR3 region: CASSYSRGHNSPLHF. CDR3 sequence (DNA): TGTGCCAGCAGTTACTCGAGGGGGCATAATTCACCCCTCCACTTT.